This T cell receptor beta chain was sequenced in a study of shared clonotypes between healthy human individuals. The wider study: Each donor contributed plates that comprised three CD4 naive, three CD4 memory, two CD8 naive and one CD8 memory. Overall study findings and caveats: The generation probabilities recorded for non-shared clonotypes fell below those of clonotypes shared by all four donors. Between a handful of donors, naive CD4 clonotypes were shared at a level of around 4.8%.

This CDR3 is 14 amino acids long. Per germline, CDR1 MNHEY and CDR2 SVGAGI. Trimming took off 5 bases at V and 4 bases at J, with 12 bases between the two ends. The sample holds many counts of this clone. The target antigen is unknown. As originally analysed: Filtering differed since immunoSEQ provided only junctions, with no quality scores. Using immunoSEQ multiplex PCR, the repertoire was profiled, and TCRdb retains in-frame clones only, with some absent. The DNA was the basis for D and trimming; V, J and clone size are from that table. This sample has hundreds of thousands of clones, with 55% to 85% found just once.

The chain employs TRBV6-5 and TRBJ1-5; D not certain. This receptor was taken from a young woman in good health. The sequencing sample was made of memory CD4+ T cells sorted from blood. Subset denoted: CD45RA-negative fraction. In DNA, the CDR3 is TGTGCCAGCAGTGTCGCGGACGCGAATCAGCCCCAGCATTTT. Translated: CASSVADANQPQHF.